Following are 5 T cell receptor beta chains from one sample sequenced in a study of OX40 agonist ivuxolimab in advanced cancers. Assay: immunoSEQ multiplex PCR; the TCRdb copy retains only in-frame clones and omits some. The profile covers 40,000 to 45,000 clones, with about 86% appearing a single time and 21% taken by the ten largest. The sample consisted of CD4+ or CD8+ T cells sorted from blood, taken in a trial of the OX40 agonist ivuxolimab. These TCRs come from an adult with an advanced solid tumor such as melanoma, head and neck, liver or kidney cancer.

To note about this clone: In the same sample, other DNA sequences code for this CDR3. The genes are TRBV29-1 and TRBJ1-5, with D maybe TRBD1 (6 bases). CDR1 and CDR2 from the germline V gene are SQVTM and ANQGSEA. The V gene lost 7 bases and the J gene lost 6 bases, with 22 bases spanning the gap. The CDR3 runs to 15 residues. CDR3 in DNA: TGCAGCGGGAAGCGGGGGGCGTTGGGTATTCAGCCCCAGCATTTT. Translated: CSGKRGALGIQPQHF.

This sequence joins TRBV7-2 and TRBJ2-3; perhaps TRBD2 as D (7 bases). The CDR3 runs to 15 residues. From germline, CDR1 is SGHTA and CDR2 FQGNSA. V dropped 2 bases and J dropped 5 bases, with 14 bases sitting between them. CDR3 residues: CASSLTGGRGDTQYF. CDR3 DNA: TGTGCCAGCAGCTTAACGGGGGGCCGGGGAGATACGCAGTATTTT. The full variable domain, rest sourced from reference TRBV7-2 and TRBJ2-3, is GAGVSQSPSNKVTEKGKDVELRCDPISGHTALYWYRQSLGQGLEFLIYFQGNSAPDKSGLPSDRFSAERTGGSVSTLTIQRTQQEDSAVYLCASSLTGGRGDTQYFGPGTRLTVL.

DNA for the CDR3: TGTGCCAGCACACGGGACAGGGTTACAGATACGCAGTATTTT. Protein: CASTRDRVTDTQYF. The J gene is TRBJ2-3, the V gene TRBV28; TRBD1 matches 9 bases. J lost 3 bases, V lost 7 bases, and 5 bases had no gene match. The germline CDR1 and CDR2 sequences are MDHEN and SYDVKM. The CDR3 covers 14 residues.

As for this clone: The junction differs from germline at one of its ends, possibly a read error. J is TRBJ1-1 and V is TRBV6-1; D is unresolved. The CDR3 runs to 14 residues. Germline V gives CDR1 MNHNS, CDR2 SASEGT. CDR3 in amino acids: CAISVEGGGTEAFF. The CDR3, as DNA: TGTGCCATCAGTGTTGAGGGAGGCGGCACTGAAGCTTTCTTT.

The J gene is TRBJ2-1, the V gene TRBV7-9, with 13 bases lining up with TRBD2. Trimming at V came to 3 bases and at J to 8 bases, leaving 10 bases not matched to a gene. In germline, CDR1 is SEHNR, CDR2 FQNEAQ (reference sequence). This CDR3 spans 17 amino acids. The CDR3 DNA reads TGTGCCAGCAGCTTTCCCGGGACTAGCGGGGACAGGGATGAGCAGTTCTTC. Its protein is CASSFPGTSGDRDEQFF.